This T cell receptor beta chain was obtained from a study of PD-L1 blockade in urothelial cancer. Study as a whole: About 90% of the roughly 29 patients were men who had bladder-origin urothelial cancer. After treatment start, blood was analyzed at 3 weeks (second dose) and at 6 weeks.

Time point denoted: pretreatment peripheral blood. Produced via immunoSEQ multiplex PCR; TCRdb's table is partial and in-frame only. The sample lists some 71,000 clones; 70% to 90% were seen once. The junction had 8 bases not matched to a gene; V was cut back by 4 bases and J by 8 bases. CDR1 and CDR2 from the germline V gene are SEHNR and FQNEAQ (reference sequence). The CDR3 sequence is 14 residues long. This specimen consisted of PBMCs, obtained around atezolizumab (anti-PD-L1) treatment. The J gene is TRBJ2-1, the V gene TRBV7-9; 7 nucleotides agree with TRBD2. The clonotype comes from a man in his forties with urothelial cancer. For the CDR3, the DNA is TGTGCCAGCAGCTATGGGACTACCAAGGATGAGCAGTTCTTC. This codes for CASSYGTTKDEQFF. Full variable domain (remainder filled in from reference TRBV7-9 and TRBJ2-1): DTGVSQNPRHKITKRGQNVTFRCDPISEHNRLYWYRQTLGQGPEFLTYFQNEAQLEKSRLLSDRFSAERPKGSFSTLEIQRTEQGDSAMYLCASSYGTTKDEQFFGPGTRLTVL.